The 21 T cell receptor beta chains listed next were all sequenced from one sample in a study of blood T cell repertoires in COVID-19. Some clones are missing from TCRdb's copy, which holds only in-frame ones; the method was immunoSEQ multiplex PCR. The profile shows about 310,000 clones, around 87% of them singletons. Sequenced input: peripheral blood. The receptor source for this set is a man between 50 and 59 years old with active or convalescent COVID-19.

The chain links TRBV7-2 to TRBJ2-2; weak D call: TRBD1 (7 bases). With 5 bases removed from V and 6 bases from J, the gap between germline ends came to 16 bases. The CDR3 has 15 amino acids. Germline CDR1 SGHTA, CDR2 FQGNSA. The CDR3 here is CASSNRGGSAGELFF. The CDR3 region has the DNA TGTGCCAGCAGCAACAGGGGAGGTAGCGCCGGGGAGCTGTTTTTT. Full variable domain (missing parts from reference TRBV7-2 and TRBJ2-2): GAGVSQSPSNKVTEKGKDVELRCDPISGHTALYWYRQSLGQGLEFLIYFQGNSAPDKSGLPSDRFSAERTGGSVSTLTIQRTQQEDSAVYLCASSNRGGSAGELFFGEGSRLTVL.

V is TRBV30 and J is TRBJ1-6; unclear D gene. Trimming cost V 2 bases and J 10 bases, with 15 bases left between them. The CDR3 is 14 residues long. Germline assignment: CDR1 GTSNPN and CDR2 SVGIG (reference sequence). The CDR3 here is CAWSPSLLGSPLHF. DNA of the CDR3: TGTGCCTGGAGTCCCTCCCTCCTAGGCTCACCCCTCCACTTT.

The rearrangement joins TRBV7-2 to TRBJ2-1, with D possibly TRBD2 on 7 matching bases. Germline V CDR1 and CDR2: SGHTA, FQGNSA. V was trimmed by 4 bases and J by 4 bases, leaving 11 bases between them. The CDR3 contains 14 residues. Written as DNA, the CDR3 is TGTGCCAGCAGCTCACAGGGAGGGTACAATGAGCAGTTCTTC. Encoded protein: CASSSQGGYNEQFF.

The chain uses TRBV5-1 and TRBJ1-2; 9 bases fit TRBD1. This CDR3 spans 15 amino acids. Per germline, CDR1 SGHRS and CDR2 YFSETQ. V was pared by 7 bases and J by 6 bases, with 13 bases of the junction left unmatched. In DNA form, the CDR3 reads TGCGCCAGCTCATTTGGGGACAGGGCGGATAATGGCTACACCTTC. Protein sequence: CASSFGDRADNGYTF.

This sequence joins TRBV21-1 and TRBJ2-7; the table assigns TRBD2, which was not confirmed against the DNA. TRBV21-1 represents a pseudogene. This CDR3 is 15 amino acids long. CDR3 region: CASSIWRAGYIEQYF. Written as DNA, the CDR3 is TGTGCCAGCAGCATTTGGCGAGCGGGATATATCGAGCAGTACTTC.

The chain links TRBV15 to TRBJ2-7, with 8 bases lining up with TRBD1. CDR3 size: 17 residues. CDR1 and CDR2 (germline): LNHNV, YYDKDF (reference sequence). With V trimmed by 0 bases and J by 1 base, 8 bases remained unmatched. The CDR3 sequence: CATSRDLGDRRSYEQYF. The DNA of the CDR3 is TGTGCCACCAGCAGAGATCTAGGGGACAGGAGGTCCTACGAGCAGTACTTC.

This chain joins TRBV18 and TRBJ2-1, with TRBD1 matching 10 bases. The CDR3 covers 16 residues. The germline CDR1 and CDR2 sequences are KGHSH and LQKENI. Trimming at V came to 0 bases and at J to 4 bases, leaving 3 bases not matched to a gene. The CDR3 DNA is TGTGCCAGCTCACCACCTCGACAGGGGGCATACAATGAGCAGTTCTTC. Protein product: CASSPPRQGAYNEQFF.

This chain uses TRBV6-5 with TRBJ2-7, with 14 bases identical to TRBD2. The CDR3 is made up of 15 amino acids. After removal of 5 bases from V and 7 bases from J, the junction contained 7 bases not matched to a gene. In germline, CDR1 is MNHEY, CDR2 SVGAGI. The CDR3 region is CASSKTSGGAMEQYF. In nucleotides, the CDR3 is TGTGCCAGCAGTAAGACTAGCGGGGGGGCTATGGAGCAGTACTTC.

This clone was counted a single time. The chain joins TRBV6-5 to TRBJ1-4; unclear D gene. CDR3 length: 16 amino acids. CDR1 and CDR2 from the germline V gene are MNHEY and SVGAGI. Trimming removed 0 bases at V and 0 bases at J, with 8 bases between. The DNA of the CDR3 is TGTGCCAGCAGTTACTCGGGAGGGTCAACTAATGAAAAACTGTTTTTT. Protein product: CASSYSGGSTNEKLFF.

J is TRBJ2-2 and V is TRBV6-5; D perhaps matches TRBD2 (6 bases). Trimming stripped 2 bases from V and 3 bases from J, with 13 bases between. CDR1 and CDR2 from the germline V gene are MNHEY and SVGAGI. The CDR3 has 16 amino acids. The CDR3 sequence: CASSYLGEEDTGELFF. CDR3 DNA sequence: TGTGCCAGCAGTTACCTCGGGGAGGAGGACACCGGGGAGCTGTTTTTT.

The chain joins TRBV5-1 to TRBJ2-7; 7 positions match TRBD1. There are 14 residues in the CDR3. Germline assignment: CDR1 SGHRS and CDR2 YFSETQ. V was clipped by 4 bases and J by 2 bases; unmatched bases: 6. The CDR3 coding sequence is TGCGCCAGCAGCAGTTCGACAGGGACCTACGAGCAGTACTTC. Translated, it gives CASSSSTGTYEQYF.

The CDR3 DNA reads TGTGCCAGCAGTACCCAGGGGGCCAAAAACATTCAGTACTTC. It yields the protein CASSTQGAKNIQYF. The chain employs TRBV2 and TRBJ2-4; tentative D call: TRBD1 (6 bases). Germline V gene data show CDR1 as SNHLY and CDR2 as FYNNEI. The CDR3 covers 14 residues. V shed 5 bases and J shed 1 base, with 9 bases lying between them.

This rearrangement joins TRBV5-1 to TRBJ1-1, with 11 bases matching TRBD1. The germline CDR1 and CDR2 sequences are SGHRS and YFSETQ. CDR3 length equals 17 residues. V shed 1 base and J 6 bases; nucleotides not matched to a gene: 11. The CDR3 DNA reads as TGCGCCAGCAGCTTGACTGGACAGGGGGCTAAGGGGGCTGAAGCTTTCTTT. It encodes CASSLTGQGAKGAEAFF.

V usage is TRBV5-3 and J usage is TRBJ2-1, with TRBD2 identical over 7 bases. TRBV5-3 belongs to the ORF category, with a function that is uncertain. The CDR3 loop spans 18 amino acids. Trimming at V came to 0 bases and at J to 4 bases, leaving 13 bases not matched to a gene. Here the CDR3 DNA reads TGTGCCAGAAGCTTGGTTCTAATCAAACAGCGGGGTTACAATGAGCAGTTCTTC. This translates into CARSLVLIKQRGYNEQFF.

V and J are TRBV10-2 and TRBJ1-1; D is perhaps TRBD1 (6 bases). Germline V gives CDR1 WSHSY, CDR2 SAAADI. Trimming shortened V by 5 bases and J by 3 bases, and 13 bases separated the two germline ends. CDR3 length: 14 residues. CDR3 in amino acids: CASSLQGGDTEAFF. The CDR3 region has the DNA TGCGCCAGCAGTCTACAGGGAGGGGACACTGAAGCTTTCTTT.

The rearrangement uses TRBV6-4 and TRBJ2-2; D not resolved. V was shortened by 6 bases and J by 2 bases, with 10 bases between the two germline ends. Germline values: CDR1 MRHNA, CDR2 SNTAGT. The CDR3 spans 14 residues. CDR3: CASSPLPNTGELFF. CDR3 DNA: TGTGCCAGCAGCCCACTTCCTAACACCGGGGAGCTGTTTTTT.

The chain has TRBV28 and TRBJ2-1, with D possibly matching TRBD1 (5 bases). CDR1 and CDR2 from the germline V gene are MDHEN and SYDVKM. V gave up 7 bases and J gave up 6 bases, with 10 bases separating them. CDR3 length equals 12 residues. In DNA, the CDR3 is TGTGCCAGCAATCAGGGCGGCAATGAGCAGTTCTTC. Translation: CASNQGGNEQFF.

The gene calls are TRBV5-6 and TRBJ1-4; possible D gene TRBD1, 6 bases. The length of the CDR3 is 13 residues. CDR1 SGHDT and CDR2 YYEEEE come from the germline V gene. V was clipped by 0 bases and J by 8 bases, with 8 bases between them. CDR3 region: CASSLGTEEKLFF. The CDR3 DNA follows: TGTGCCAGCAGCTTGGGGACAGAGGAAAAACTGTTTTTT.

The chain's CDR3 is CAWSVGVNTEAFF. The CDR3 bases are TGTGCCTGGAGTGTAGGGGTGAACACTGAAGCTTTCTTT. The chain combines TRBV30 with TRBJ1-1, with D maybe TRBD1 (5 bases). Deletions cut 0 bases from V and 0 bases from J, with 5 bases between. This CDR3 has 13 amino acids. CDR1 is GTSNPN and CDR2 is SVGIG in the germline V gene (reference sequence).

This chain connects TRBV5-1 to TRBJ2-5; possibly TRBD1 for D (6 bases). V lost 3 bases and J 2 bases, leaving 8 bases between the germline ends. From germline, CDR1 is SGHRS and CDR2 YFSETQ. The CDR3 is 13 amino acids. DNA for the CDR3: TGCGCCAGCAGCTCAGGGACACAAGAGACCCAGTACTTC. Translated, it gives CASSSGTQETQYF.

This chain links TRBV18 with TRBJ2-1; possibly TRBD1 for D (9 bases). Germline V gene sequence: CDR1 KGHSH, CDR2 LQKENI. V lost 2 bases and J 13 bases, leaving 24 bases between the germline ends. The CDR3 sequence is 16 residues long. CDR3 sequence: CASSPYRGRSGGAQFF. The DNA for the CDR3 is TGTGCCAGCTCACCATACAGGGGGCGAAGCGGGGGAGCCCAGTTCTTC. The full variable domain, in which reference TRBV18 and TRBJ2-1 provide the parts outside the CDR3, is NAGVMQNPRHLVRRRGQEARLRCSPMKGHSHVYWYRQLPEEGLKFMVYLQKENIIDESGMPKERFSAEFPKEGPSILRIQQVVRGDSAAYFCASSPYRGRSGGAQFFGPGTRLTVL.